This T cell receptor beta chain appears in the sequencing data of a study of blood T cell repertoires in COVID-19. As for the study in general: From the United States, Italy and Spain came samples of acute and convalescent COVID-19.

Only in-frame clones appear in the TCRdb table, and some are missing; sequencing was by immunoSEQ multiplex PCR. Here the sample spans about 200,000 clones, approximately 86% being singletons. V shed 3 bases, J shed 0 bases, and the junction held 6 bases outside the gene matches. Germline V gene lookup returns CDR1 LGHDT and CDR2 YNNKEL (reference sequence). This CDR3 spans 16 amino acids. Sequencing was carried out using PBMCs or T cells enriched from blood (not recorded which). The J gene is TRBJ1-2, the V gene TRBV3-1 (or the pseudogene TRBV3-2), with 8 bases that match TRBD1. This sequence was found in a woman aged 30 to 39 who had been exposed to COVID-19. The CDR3 bases are TGTGCCAGCAGCCACCCAGGACAGGGTGCTAACTATGGCTACACCTTC. Amino acid sequence: CASSHPGQGANYGYTF.